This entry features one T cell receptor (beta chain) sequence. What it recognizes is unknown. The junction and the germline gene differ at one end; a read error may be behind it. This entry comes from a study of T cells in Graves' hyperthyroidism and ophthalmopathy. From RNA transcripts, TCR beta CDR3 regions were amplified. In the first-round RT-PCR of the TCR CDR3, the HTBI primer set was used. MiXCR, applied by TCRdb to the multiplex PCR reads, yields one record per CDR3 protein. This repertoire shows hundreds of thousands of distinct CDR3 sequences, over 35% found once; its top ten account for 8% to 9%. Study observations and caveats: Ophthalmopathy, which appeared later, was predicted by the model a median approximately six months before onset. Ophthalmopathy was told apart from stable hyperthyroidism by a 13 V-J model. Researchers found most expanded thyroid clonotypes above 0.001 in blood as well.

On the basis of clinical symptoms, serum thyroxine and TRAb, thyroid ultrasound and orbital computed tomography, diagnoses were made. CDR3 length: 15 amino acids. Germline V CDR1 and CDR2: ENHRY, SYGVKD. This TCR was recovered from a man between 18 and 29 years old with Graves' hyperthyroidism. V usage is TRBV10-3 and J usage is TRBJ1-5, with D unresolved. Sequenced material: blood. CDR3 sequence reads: CASSYNPIFNQPQHF. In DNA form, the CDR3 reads TGTGCCAGCAGTTACAACCCAATATTCAATCAGCCCCAGCATTTT.